This T cell receptor beta chain was identified in a study of T cells in localized non-small cell lung cancer. Turning to this clone: Its antigen is as yet unknown.

The CDR3 is made up of 11 amino acids. V was clipped by 5 bases and J by 8 bases, with 9 bases between them. Germline V gene lookup returns CDR1 MNHNS and CDR2 SASEGT. Clones were sequenced by immunoSEQ multiplex PCR, and TCRdb holds only the in-frame ones, with some missing. This table has under 45,000 clones, approximately 83% appearing once. Notes on the study in general: Turning up in adjacent lung were a median roughly 59 of the top 100 tumor clones.

The sample here was PBMCs, taken before any cancer treatment. This chain connects TRBV6-1 to TRBJ1-1; tentatively, D is TRBD1 (5 bases). This receptor was taken from a man aged 40-75 years with stage II lung adenocarcinoma. The DNA of the CDR3 is TGTGCCAGCAGTCGCGGGACGGAAGCTTTCTTT. Translating it yields CASSRGTEAFF.